This T cell receptor beta chain originates from a study of regulatory T cells in long-lasting Graves disease. Specified time point: persistent/refractory GD, antithyroid drugs over 5 years with positive TRAb. Making the TCR library involved RNA that had been extracted from PBMCs. V lost 3 bases and J lost 2, with 14 bases in between. Per germline, CDR1 MDHEN and CDR2 SYDVKM. The CDR3 runs 15 residues. This clonotype showed up many times. Arm-PCR of CDR3 regions with iRepertoire HTBI primers generated TCR beta libraries. TCRdb passed the multiplex PCR reads through MiXCR, listing each CDR3 protein once. Of about 470,000 distinct CDR3 sequences detected, roughly 21% appear once; the ten largest clones hold roughly 7%.

The receptor comes from a female donor with Graves disease. Here the sequenced sample was peripheral blood mononuclear cells (PBMCs), taken when the disease was refractory, from a patient treated with antithyroid drugs. The rearrangement joins TRBV28 to TRBJ2-7, with D possibly matching TRBD1 (6 bases). The CDR3 spells CASSFTGTQAYEQYF. The CDR3 region has the DNA TGTGCCAGCAGTTTTACAGGGACCCAAGCCTACGAGCAGTACTTC.